One and the same sample provided the 21 T cell receptor beta chains below, sequenced in a study of PD-1 blockade in mismatch repair-deficient tumors. Using immunoSEQ multiplex PCR, the repertoire was profiled, and TCRdb retains in-frame clones only, with some absent. The sample has tens of thousands of clones, around four fifths seen once; the top ten hold more than 2.5%. The material was peripheral blood, obtained 4 weeks after starting pembrolizumab. Receptors originate from an adult with mismatch repair-deficient cancer.

The genes are TRBV28 and TRBJ2-7; possibly TRBD2 for D (5 bases). Germline CDR1 is MDHEN and CDR2 is SYDVKM. The CDR3 spans 12 residues. V lost 10 bases to trimming and J lost 0 bases, with 10 bases between them. The CDR3 spells CATDTSSYEQYF. DNA for the CDR3: TGTGCCACCGACACTAGCTCCTACGAGCAGTACTTC. The full variable domain, rest sourced from reference TRBV28 and TRBJ2-7, is DVKVTQSSRYLVKRTGEKVFLECVQDMDHENMFWYRQDPGLGLRLIYFSYDVKMKEKGDIPEGYSVSREKKERFSLILESASTNQTSMYLCATDTSSYEQYFGPGTRLTVT.

V and J are TRBV7-2 and TRBJ2-7, with D perhaps TRBD1 or TRBD2 (5 bases each). Germline V gives CDR1 SGHTA, CDR2 FQGNSA. The CDR3 spans 11 residues. V was shortened by 3 bases and J by 6 bases, with 6 bases between the two germline ends. The CDR3 sequence: CASSFGAEQYF. CDR3 nucleotides: TGTGCCAGCAGCTTCGGGGCCGAGCAGTACTTC.

The rearrangement links TRBV4-1 to TRBJ2-7; 12 bases fit TRBD2. The CDR3 loop spans 17 amino acids. CDR1 MGHRA and CDR2 YSYEKL come from the germline V gene. V was clipped by 0 bases and J by 9 bases; unmatched bases: 12. The CDR3: CASSQDRLAGVWGGQYF. The CDR3 DNA sequence: TGCGCCAGCAGCCAAGATCGACTAGCGGGAGTTTGGGGGGGGCAGTACTTC.

The chain has TRBV6-5 and TRBJ2-5; TRBD2 matches at 10 bases. J lost 6 bases, V lost 0 bases, and 7 bases had no gene match. Germline values: CDR1 MNHEY, CDR2 SVGAGI. This CDR3 region has 16 residues. The CDR3 DNA follows: TGTGCCAGCAGTTACTCAGAACTAGCGGGATATCAGACCCAGTACTTC. This encodes CASSYSELAGYQTQYF.

The V and J genes are TRBV6-6 and TRBJ1-5; TRBD1 might be the D (6 bases). CDR1 is MNHNY and CDR2 is SVGAGI in the germline V gene (reference sequence). V was trimmed by 6 bases and J by 4 bases, leaving 10 bases between them. The CDR3 is 13 amino acids. Written as DNA, the CDR3 is TGTGCCAGCAGATCTACAGGGAATCAGCCCCAGCATTTT. As protein: CASRSTGNQPQHF.

This chain connects TRBV9 to TRBJ2-2; TRBD1 matches at 11 bases. From germline, CDR1 is SGDLS and CDR2 YYNGEE. Trimming took 4 bases from V and 8 from J; bases not matched to a gene: 7. There are 15 residues in the CDR3. In DNA form, the CDR3 reads TGTGCCAGCAGCCTACACGGGACAGGGGGAGGGGAGCTGTTTTTT. Its protein product is CASSLHGTGGGELFF.

The V call is TRBV5-8, the J call TRBJ2-7, with 7 positions matching TRBD1. Germline values: CDR1 SGHTS, CDR2 YDEGEE. V was pared by 2 bases and J by 7 bases, with 12 bases of the junction left unmatched. The CDR3 covers 15 residues. The CDR3 region has the DNA TGTGCCAGCAGCTTCTCCGGGACAGCCATCGGTGAGCAGTACTTC. It specifies CASSFSGTAIGEQYF.

V gene TRBV27 combines with J gene TRBJ2-5, with 14 bases aligning to TRBD2. Germline CDR1 MNHEY, CDR2 SMNVEV (reference sequence). The CDR3 length is 15 residues. After removal of 5 bases from V and 6 bases from J, the junction contained 5 bases not matched to a gene. Here the CDR3 reads CASSGGTSGSQTQYF. In DNA, the CDR3 is TGTGCCAGCAGTGGGGGGACTAGCGGGAGTCAGACCCAGTACTTC.

The genes are TRBV5-1 and TRBJ1-1, with D maybe TRBD1 (6 bases). In germline, CDR1 is SGHRS, CDR2 YFSETQ. The CDR3 runs to 14 residues. The V gene lost 5 bases and the J gene lost 1 base, with 12 bases spanning the gap. The CDR3 DNA is TGCGCCAGCAGTTCCCAGGGGCCGAACACTGAAGCTTTCTTT. Translated, it gives CASSSQGPNTEAFF.

The chain carries TRBV5-1 and TRBJ2-3, with D tentatively TRBD1 or TRBD2 (6 bases each). CDR3 length equals 15 residues. The germline gives CDR1 SGHRS, CDR2 YFSETQ. V was cut by 0 bases and J by 5 bases, with 13 bases left in between. CDR3 loop: CASSLESGAQDTQYF. The CDR3 nucleotides read TGCGCCAGCAGCTTGGAGTCGGGGGCGCAAGATACGCAGTATTTT.

This clone has more than one count but fewer than ten. CDR3 sequence: CASSVTPGGNIQYF. CDR3 in DNA: TGTGCCAGTAGTGTTACGCCTGGGGGAAACATTCAGTACTTC. The chain links TRBV19 to TRBJ2-4; D assignment may be TRBD1 or TRBD2 (5 bases each). Germline CDR1 reads LNHDA; CDR2 reads SQIVND (reference sequence). Between the trimmed V and J ends, which lost 5 bases and 6 bases, there was a span of 14 bases. The CDR3 totals 14 residues.

In DNA, the CDR3 is TGTGCCATCCGGGGGAGACTTTCCTACGAGCAGTACTTC. This gives the protein CAIRGRLSYEQYF. The chain joins TRBV10-3 to TRBJ2-7; tentatively, D is TRBD2 (6 bases). V was trimmed by 8 bases and J by 1 base, leaving 12 bases between them. This CDR3 has 13 residues. Germline V gene data show CDR1 as ENHRY and CDR2 as SYGVKD.

Details on this clone: Other DNA sequences of this sample code for an identical CDR3. The chain links TRBV5-1 to TRBJ2-7; no clear D. Germline V lookup: CDR1 SGHRS, CDR2 YFSETQ. The V gene lost 2 bases and the J gene lost 2 bases, with 8 bases spanning the gap. This CDR3 contains 13 residues. The CDR3 loop reads CASSFGQAYEQYF. As DNA, the CDR3 is TGCGCCAGCAGCTTCGGGCAGGCCTACGAGCAGTACTTC.

J is TRBJ2-7 and V is TRBV6-5, with D possibly matching TRBD2 (6 bases). The V end lost 2 bases, the J end lost 0 bases, and 8 bases lay between the germline ends. Germline assignment: CDR1 MNHEY and CDR2 SVGAGI. This CDR3 is built from 14 residues. The CDR3 region is CASSYRGSSYEQYF. The CDR3 nucleotides are TGTGCCAGCAGTTACCGGGGGAGCTCCTACGAGCAGTACTTC.

The CDR3 reads CASSQDNSGGLTDTQYF. The CDR3 DNA follows: TGTGCCAGCAGCCAAGATAATTCGGGAGGGTTGACAGATACGCAGTATTTT. The V and J genes are TRBV4-2 and TRBJ2-3; 8 positions match TRBD2. This CDR3 contains 17 residues. Losses at the gene ends were 0 bases for V and 3 bases for J; bases not matched to a gene: 8. Germline-derived CDR1 and CDR2 are LGHNA and YNFKEQ.

This chain links TRBV5-1 with TRBJ1-1; the match to TRBD1 covers 7 bases. Germline V gene lookup returns CDR1 SGHRS and CDR2 YFSETQ. This CDR3 region has 13 residues. The V gene end was trimmed by 3 bases and the J gene end by 6 bases; junction bases not matched to a gene: 5. The CDR3 DNA reads as TGCGCCAGCAGCTCAAGGGGGCCCGCTGAAGCTTTCTTT. Protein sequence: CASSSRGPAEAFF.

The sample holds a few counts of this clone. This rearrangement joins TRBV2 to TRBJ2-7, with 9 bases aligning to TRBD1. CDR1 and CDR2 from the germline V gene are SNHLY and FYNNEI. This CDR3 spans 14 amino acids. V lost 7 bases, J lost 6 bases, and 10 bases stayed unmatched. In DNA, the CDR3 is TGTGCCAGCATGCCGGGACAGGGTTTTGGCGAGCAGTACTTC. Translation: CASMPGQGFGEQYF.

The genes are TRBV5-1 and TRBJ2-7, with D possibly being TRBD1 or TRBD2 (5 bases each). Germline V gene lookup returns CDR1 SGHRS and CDR2 YFSETQ. V lost 3 bases and J 3 bases, leaving 19 bases between the germline ends. CDR3 length equals 16 residues. CDR3 sequence: CASSSGARGDHYEQYF. As DNA, the CDR3 is TGCGCCAGCAGCTCCGGGGCGAGAGGGGACCACTACGAGCAGTACTTC.

The chain carries TRBV7-8 and TRBJ2-1, with unresolved D. V was clipped by 1 base and J by 0 bases, with 16 bases between them. In germline, CDR1 is SGHVS, CDR2 FQNEAQ. There are 18 residues in the CDR3. Here the CDR3 DNA reads TGTGCCAGCAGCTTAGTAGGATTAGAATCGAGCTCCTACAATGAGCAGTTCTTC. This encodes CASSLVGLESSSYNEQFF.

This clone was found once. At the DNA level, this CDR3 is encoded by other sequences in the same sample as well. The V gene is TRBV11-3, the J gene TRBJ2-1; D possibly corresponds to TRBD2 (5 bases). The CDR3 totals 14 residues. Germline CDR1 reads SGHNT; CDR2 reads YENEEA. Trimming cost V 2 bases and J 3 bases, with 8 bases left between them. The CDR3: CASSLYGGYNEQFF. Written as DNA, the CDR3 is TGTGCCAGCAGCTTATACGGAGGCTACAATGAGCAGTTCTTC.

The J gene is TRBJ2-5, the V gene TRBV4-1, with D possibly matching TRBD2 (5 bases). CDR1 MGHRA and CDR2 YSYEKL come from the germline V gene. V lost 4 bases to trimming and J lost 1 base, with 13 bases between them. CDR3 length equals 15 residues. CDR3 coding DNA: TGCGCCAGCAGCCCTGTACAAGCGGCCCAAGAGACCCAGTACTTC. Encoded protein: CASSPVQAAQETQYF.